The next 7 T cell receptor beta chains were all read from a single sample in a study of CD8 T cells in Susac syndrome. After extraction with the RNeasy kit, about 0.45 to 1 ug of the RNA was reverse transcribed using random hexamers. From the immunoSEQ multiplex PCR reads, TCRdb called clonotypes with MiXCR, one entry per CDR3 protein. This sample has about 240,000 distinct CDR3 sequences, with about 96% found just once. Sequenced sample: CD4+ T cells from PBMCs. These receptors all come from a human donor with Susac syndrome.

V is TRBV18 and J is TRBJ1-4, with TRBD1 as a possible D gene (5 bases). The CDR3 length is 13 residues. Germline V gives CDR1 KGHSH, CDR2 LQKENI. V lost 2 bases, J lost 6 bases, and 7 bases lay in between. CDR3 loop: CASSPFRDEKLFF. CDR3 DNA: TGTGCCAGCTCACCATTCAGGGATGAAAAACTGTTTTTT.

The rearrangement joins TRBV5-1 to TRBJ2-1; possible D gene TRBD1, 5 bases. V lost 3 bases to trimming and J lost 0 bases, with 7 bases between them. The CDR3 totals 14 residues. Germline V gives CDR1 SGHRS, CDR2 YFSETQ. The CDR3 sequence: CASSYDSSYNEQFF. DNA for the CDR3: TGCGCCAGCAGCTACGACAGCTCCTACAATGAGCAGTTCTTC.

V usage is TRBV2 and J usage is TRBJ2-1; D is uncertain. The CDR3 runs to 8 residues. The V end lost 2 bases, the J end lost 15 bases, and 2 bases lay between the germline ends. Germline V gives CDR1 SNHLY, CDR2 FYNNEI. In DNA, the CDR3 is TGTGCCAGCAGTGAACTGTTCTTC. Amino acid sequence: CASSELFF.

The CDR3 bases are TGCAGCGTTGGGGGCCCGGGTCAAGAGACCCAGTACTTC. Its protein is CSVGGPGQETQYF. This chain connects TRBV29-1 to TRBJ2-5; a possible D gene is TRBD1 (5 bases). Germline-derived CDR1 and CDR2 are SQVTM and ANQGSEA. The CDR3 totals 13 residues. The V end was cut by 4 bases, the J end by 2 bases, with 11 bases between.

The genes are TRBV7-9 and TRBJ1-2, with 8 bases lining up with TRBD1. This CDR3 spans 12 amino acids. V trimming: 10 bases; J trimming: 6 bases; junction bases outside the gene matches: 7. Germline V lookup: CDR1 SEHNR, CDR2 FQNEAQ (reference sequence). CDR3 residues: CANSQDRDGYTF. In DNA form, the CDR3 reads TGTGCCAACAGTCAGGACAGGGATGGCTACACCTTC. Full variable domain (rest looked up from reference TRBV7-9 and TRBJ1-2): DTGVSQNPRHKITKRGQNVTFRCDPISEHNRLYWYRQTLGQGPEFLTYFQNEAQLEKSRLLSDRFSAERPKGSFSTLEIQRTEQGDSAMYLCANSQDRDGYTFGSGTRLTVV.

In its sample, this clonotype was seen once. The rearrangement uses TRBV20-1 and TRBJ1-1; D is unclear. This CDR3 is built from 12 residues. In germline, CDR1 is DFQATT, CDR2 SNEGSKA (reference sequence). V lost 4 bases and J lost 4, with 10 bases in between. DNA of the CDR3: TGCAGTGCTACGGAGGTGGGCACTGAAGCTTTCTTT. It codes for CSATEVGTEAFF.

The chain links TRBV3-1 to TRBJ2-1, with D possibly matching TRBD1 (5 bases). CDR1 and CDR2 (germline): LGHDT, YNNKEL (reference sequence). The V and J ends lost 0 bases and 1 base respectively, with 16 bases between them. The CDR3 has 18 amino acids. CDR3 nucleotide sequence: TGTGCCAGCAGCCAAGATTTACCCAGGCCAGGGTCCTACAATGAGCAGTTCTTC. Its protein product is CASSQDLPRPGSYNEQFF.